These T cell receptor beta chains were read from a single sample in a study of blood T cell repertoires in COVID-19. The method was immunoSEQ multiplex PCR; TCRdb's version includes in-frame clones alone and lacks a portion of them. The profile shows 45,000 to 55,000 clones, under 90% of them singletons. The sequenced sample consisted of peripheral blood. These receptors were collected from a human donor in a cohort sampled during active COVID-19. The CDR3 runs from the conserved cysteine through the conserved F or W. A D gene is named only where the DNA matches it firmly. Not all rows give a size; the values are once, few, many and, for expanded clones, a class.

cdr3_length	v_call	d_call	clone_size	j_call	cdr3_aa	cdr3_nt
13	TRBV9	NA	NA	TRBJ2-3	CASSVGGTDTQYF	TGTGCCAGCAGCGTAGGAGGCACAGATACGCAGTATTTT
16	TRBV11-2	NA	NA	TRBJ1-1	CASSLESGRVTTEAFF	TGTGCCAGCAGCTTAGAATCGGGCAGGGTCACCACTGAAGCTTTCTTT
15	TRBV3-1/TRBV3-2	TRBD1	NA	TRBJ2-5	CASSQGNRGGETQYF	TGTGCCAGCAGCCAAGGGAACAGGGGTGGGGAGACCCAGTACTTC
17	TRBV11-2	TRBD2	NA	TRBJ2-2	CASSLGGLAVNTGELFF	TGTGCCAGCAGCTTAGGGGGACTAGCGGTGAACACCGGGGAGCTGTTTTTT
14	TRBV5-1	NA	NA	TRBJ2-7	CASSYDRPSYEQYF	TGCGCCAGCAGCTATGACAGGCCAAGCTACGAGCAGTACTTC
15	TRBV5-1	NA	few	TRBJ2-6	CASSAGPSGANVLTF	TGCGCCAGCAGCGCGGGCCCCTCTGGGGCCAACGTCCTGACTTTC
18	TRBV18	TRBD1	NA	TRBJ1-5	CASSPPPERTGGNQPQHF	TGTGCCAGCTCACCACCACCAGAAAGGACAGGGGGCAATCAGCCCCAGCATTTT
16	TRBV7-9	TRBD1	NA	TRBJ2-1	CASSHTPTGEVNEQFF	TGTGCCAGCAGCCATACCCCGACAGGGGAGGTCAATGAGCAGTTCTTC
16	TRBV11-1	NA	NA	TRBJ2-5	CASSPTTGNNRETQYF	TGTGCCAGCAGCCCGACCACAGGGAACAATCGGGAGACCCAGTACTTC
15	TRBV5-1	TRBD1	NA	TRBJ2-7	CASSRTGTGGYEQYF	TGCGCCAGCAGCCGAACCGGGACAGGGGGCTACGAGCAGTACTTC
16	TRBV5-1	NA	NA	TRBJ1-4	CASSLGQGSGREKLFF	TGCGCCAGCAGCTTAGGCCAGGGATCGGGTAGGGAAAAACTGTTTTTT
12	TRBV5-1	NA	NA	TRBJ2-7	CASSSSGGVQYF	TGCGCCAGCAGCTCGAGCGGCGGGGTGCAGTACTTC
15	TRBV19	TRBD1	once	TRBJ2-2	CASSITGGRTGELFF	TGTGCCAGTAGTATTACAGGGGGTCGCACCGGGGAGCTGTTTTTT
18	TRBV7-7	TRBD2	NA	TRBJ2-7	CASSSGGGEKPSSYEQYF	TGTGCCAGCAGCTCAGGCGGGGGGGAAAAACCTTCCTCCTACGAGCAGTACTTC
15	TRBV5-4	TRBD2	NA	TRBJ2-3	CASSLTSGAADTQYF	TGTGCCAGCAGCTTAACTAGCGGGGCCGCAGATACGCAGTATTTT
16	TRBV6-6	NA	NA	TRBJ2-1	CASSREWGGPYNEQFF	TGTGCCAGCAGTCGAGAGTGGGGGGGCCCCTACAATGAGCAGTTCTTC
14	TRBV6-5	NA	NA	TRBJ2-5	CASRTGDLYVTQYF	TGTGCCAGCAGGACCGGGGATTTATACGTGACCCAGTACTTC
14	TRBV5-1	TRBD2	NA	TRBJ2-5	CASSHGTREETQYF	TGCGCCAGCAGCCACGGGACTAGGGAGGAGACCCAGTACTTC
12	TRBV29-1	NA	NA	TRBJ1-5	CSVATGSQPQHF	TGCAGCGTCGCAACAGGGTCCCAGCCCCAGCATTTT
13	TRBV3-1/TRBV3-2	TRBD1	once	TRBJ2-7	CASSQARGYEQYF	TGTGCCAGCAGCCAAGCCAGGGGGTACGAGCAGTACTTC
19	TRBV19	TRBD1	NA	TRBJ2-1	CASSVRDRDFFSSYNEQFF	TGTGCCAGTAGTGTCCGGGACAGGGATTTTTTTAGCTCCTACAATGAGCAGTTCTTC
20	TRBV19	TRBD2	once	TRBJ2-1	CASSPFPGLAGARSYNEQFF	TGTGCCAGTAGTCCGTTCCCGGGACTAGCGGGAGCTCGGTCCTACAATGAGCAGTTCTTC
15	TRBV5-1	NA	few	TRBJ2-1	CASSAPGPPHNEQFF	TGCGCCAGCAGCGCACCGGGTCCACCCCACAATGAGCAGTTCTTC
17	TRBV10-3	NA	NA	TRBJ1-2	CAISESATAPTNYGYTF	TGTGCCATCAGTGAGTCTGCAACAGCTCCCACTAACTATGGCTACACCTTC
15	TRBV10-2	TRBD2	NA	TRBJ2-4	CASTGGSVAKNIQYF	TGCGCCAGCACGGGGGGGTCTGTAGCCAAAAACATTCAGTACTTC
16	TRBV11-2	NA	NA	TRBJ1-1	CASSYPRNGLNTEAFF	TGTGCCAGCAGTTACCCCAGGAACGGCTTGAACACTGAAGCTTTCTTT
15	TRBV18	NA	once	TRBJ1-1	CASSPPATANTEAFF	TGTGCCAGCTCACCGCCAGCGACAGCGAACACTGAAGCTTTCTTT
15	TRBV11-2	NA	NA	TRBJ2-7	CASSLAVGAHYEQYF	TGTGCCAGCAGCTTAGCAGTGGGGGCCCACTACGAGCAGTACTTC
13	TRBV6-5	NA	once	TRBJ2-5	CASRQGWPETQYF	TGTGCCAGCAGGCAGGGTTGGCCAGAGACCCAGTACTTC
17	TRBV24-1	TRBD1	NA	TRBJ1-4	CATSDSEGAWGNEKLFF	TGTGCCACCAGTGATTCGGAGGGGGCGTGGGGTAATGAAAAACTGTTTTTT
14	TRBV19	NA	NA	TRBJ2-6	CASTVGGGANVLTF	TGTGCCAGTACGGTGGGAGGTGGGGCCAACGTCCTGACTTTC
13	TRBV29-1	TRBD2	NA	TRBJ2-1	CSVERTSGNEQFF	TGCAGCGTGGAAAGGACTAGCGGGAATGAGCAGTTCTTC
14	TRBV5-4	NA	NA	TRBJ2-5	CASSLEDRQETQYF	TGTGCCAGCAGCTTGGAAGACAGACAAGAGACCCAGTACTTC
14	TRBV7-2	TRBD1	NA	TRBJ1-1	CAGRTGDNTAEAFF	TGTGCCGGACGCACAGGGGACAACACGGCTGAAGCTTTCTTT
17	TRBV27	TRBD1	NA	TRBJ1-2	CASSNRDRGNNNYGYTF	TGTGCCAGCAGCAATCGGGACAGGGGGAATAATAACTATGGCTACACCTTC
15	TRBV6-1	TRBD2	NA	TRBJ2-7	CASSESAGRVYEQYF	TGTGCCAGCAGTGAATCGGCAGGGAGGGTCTACGAGCAGTACTTC
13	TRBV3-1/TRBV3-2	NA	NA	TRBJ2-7	CASSQRVAYEQYF	TGTGCCAGCAGCCAACGGGTCGCCTACGAGCAGTACTTC
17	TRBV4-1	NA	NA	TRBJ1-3	CASSQRIYGGSGNTIYF	TGCGCCAGCAGCCAACGAATCTATGGAGGCTCTGGAAACACCATATATTTT
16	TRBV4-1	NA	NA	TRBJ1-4	CASSNTRGATNEKLFF	TGCGCCAGCAGCAATACCCGGGGGGCCACTAATGAAAAACTGTTTTTT
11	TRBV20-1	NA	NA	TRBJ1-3	CSATRRNTIYF	TGCAGTGCTACCAGGCGAAACACCATATATTTT
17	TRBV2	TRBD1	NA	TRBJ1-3	CASSAGTGAMGGNTIYF	TGTGCCAGCAGCGCCGGGACAGGGGCTATGGGAGGAAACACCATATATTTT
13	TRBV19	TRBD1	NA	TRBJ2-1	CASKMQGANEQFF	TGTGCCAGTAAGATGCAGGGGGCCAATGAGCAGTTCTTC
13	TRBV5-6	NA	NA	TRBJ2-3	CASSGIEGDTQYF	TGTGCCAGCAGCGGGATTGAGGGCGATACGCAGTATTTT
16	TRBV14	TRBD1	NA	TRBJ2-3	CASSLQGQGFADTQYF	TGTGCCAGCAGCCTCCAGGGACAGGGGTTTGCAGATACGCAGTATTTT
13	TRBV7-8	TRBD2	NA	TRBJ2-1	CASRNGGYNEQFF	TGTGCCAGCAGGAACGGGGGGTACAATGAGCAGTTCTTC
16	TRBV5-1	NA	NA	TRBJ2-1	CASSFEIRSGNNEQFF	TGCGCCAGCAGCTTCGAGATCCGGAGCGGAAACAATGAGCAGTTCTTC
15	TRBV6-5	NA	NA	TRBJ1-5	CASRPGQHSNQPQHF	TGTGCCAGCAGACCTGGACAGCATAGCAATCAGCCCCAGCATTTT
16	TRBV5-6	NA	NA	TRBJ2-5	CASSFFSRGPQETQYF	TGTGCCAGCAGCTTTTTTAGCAGGGGCCCCCAAGAGACCCAGTACTTC
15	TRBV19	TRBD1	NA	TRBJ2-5	CASSPLGQVGETQYF	TGTGCCAGCTCCCCATTGGGACAGGTAGGAGAGACCCAGTACTTC
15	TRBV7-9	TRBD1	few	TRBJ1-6	CASSPIDRGGSPLHF	TGTGCCAGCAGCCCTATTGACAGGGGGGGATCACCCCTCCACTTT
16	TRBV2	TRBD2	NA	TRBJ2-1	CASRTSGGYSYNEQFF	TGTGCCAGCAGGACTAGCGGGGGCTACTCCTACAATGAGCAGTTCTTC
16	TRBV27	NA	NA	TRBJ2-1	CATRTLEGHSHNEQFF	TGTGCTACCCGAACCCTTGAAGGACATTCGCACAATGAGCAGTTCTTC
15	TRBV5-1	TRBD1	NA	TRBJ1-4	CASSGEGAMGEKLFF	TGCGCCAGCAGCGGAGAGGGGGCGATGGGTGAAAAACTGTTTTTT
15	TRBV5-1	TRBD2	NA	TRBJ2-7	CASSQQAGEGYEQYF	TGCGCCAGCAGCCAGCAAGCGGGAGAGGGCTACGAGCAGTACTTC
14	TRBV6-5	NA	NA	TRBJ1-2	CASSSPGLDYGYTF	TGTGCCAGCAGCTCCCCGGGTTTGGACTATGGCTACACCTTC
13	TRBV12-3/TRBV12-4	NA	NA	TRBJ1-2	CASSLIRGSGYTF	TGTGCCAGCAGTTTAATTCGGGGGTCTGGCTACACCTTC
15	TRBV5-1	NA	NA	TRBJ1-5	CASSLGAGSNQPQHF	TGCGCCAGCAGCTTGGGTGCAGGTAGCAATCAGCCCCAGCATTTT
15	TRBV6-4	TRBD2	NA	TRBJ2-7	CASSDGGGESYEQYF	TGTGCCAGCAGTGACGGGGGGGGAGAGTCCTACGAGCAGTACTTC
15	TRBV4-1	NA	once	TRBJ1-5	CASSQGSVSNQPQHF	TGCGCCAGCAGCCAAGGCAGTGTTAGCAATCAGCCCCAGCATTTT
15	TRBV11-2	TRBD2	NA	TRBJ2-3	CASSLIAGLTDTQYF	TGTGCCAGCAGCCTAATAGCGGGTTTAACAGATACGCAGTATTTT